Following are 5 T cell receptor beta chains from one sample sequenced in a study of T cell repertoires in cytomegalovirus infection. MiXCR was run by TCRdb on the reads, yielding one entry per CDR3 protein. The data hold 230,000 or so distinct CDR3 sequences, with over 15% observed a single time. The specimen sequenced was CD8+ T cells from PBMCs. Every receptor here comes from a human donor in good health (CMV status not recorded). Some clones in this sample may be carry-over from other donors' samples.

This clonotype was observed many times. The CDR3 DNA reads as TGCAGTGCTACCGGACAGGGTGATGTCGGGGAGCTGTTTTTT. It translates to CSATGQGDVGELFF. The chain combines TRBV20-1 with TRBJ2-2; TRBD1 agrees at 8 bases. Germline CDR1 reads DFQATT; CDR2 reads SNEGSKA (reference sequence). The CDR3 runs to 14 residues. Unmatched junction bases numbered 8, after V lost 4 bases and J lost 7 bases.

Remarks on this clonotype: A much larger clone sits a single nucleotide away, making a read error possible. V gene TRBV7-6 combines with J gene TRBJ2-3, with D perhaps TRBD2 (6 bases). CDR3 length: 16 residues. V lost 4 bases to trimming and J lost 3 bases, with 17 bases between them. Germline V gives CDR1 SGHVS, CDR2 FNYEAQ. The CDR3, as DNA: TGTGCCAGCAGCTCACGTGGAGGGAGTGCGACAGATACGCAGTATTTT. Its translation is CASSSRGGSATDTQYF.

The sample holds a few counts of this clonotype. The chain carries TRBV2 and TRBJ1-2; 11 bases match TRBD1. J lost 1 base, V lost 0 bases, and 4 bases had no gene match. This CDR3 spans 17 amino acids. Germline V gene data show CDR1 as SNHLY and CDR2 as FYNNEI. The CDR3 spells CASSEARTGGHNYGYTF. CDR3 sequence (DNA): TGTGCCAGCAGTGAAGCAAGGACAGGGGGCCATAACTATGGCTACACCTTC.

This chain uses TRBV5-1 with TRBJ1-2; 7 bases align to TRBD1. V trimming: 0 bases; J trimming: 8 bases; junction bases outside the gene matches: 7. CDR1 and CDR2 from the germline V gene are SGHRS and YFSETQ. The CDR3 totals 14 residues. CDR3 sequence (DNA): TGCGCCAGCAGCTTGGAACAGGGGCTGTTCGGCTACACCTTC. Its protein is CASSLEQGLFGYTF.

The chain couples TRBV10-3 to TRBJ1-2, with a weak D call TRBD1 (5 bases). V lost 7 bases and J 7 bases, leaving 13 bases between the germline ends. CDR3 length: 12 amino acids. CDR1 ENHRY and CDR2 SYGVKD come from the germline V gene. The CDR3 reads CAIIDDSRGYTF. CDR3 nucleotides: TGTGCCATCATCGACGACAGTCGTGGCTACACCTTC.